The 8 T cell receptor beta chains listed next were all sequenced from one sample in a study of cytomegalovirus exposure and HLA in healthy donors. Amplification used 60 Vbeta primers and 13 Jbeta primers. Sequencing was performed with immunoSEQ multiplex PCR; in TCRdb, only in-frame clones are kept and a portion is missing. The top ten clones hold 4.3% of a sample with approximately 150,000 clones, approximately 80% of them seen once. The sample was PBMCs. The origin of the receptors is a man in his forties in good health and CMV-seronegative.

The chain combines TRBV6-1 with TRBJ2-1, with D perhaps TRBD1 (5 bases). Germline CDR1 reads MNHNS; CDR2 reads SASEGT. V gave up 7 bases and J gave up 7 bases, with 17 bases separating them. This CDR3 contains 14 residues. CDR3 region: CASMARTLKNEQFF. The DNA of the CDR3 is TGTGCCAGCATGGCGAGGACACTGAAGAATGAGCAGTTCTTC.

The rearrangement uses TRBV7-8 and TRBJ2-2; D is perhaps TRBD1 or TRBD2 (5 bases each). Looked up from germline, CDR1 is SGHVS and CDR2 is FQNEAQ. CDR3 length: 15 amino acids. With 5 bases removed from V and 7 bases from J, the gap between germline ends came to 17 bases. The CDR3 DNA reads TGTGCCAGCAGCCTAGACAGAGGGTGGGACGGGGAGCTGTTTTTT. Translating gives CASSLDRGWDGELFF.

The V and J genes are TRBV10-3 and TRBJ2-1; TRBD1 aligns across 7 bases. Germline V lookup: CDR1 ENHRY, CDR2 SYGVKD. CDR3 length: 15 residues. Trimming removed 7 bases from V and 3 bases from J; junction bases left unmatched: 9. The CDR3 sequence: CAITRTGENYNEQFF. As DNA, the CDR3 is TGTGCCATCACGAGGACAGGAGAAAACTACAATGAGCAGTTCTTC.

As regards this clone: The identical CDR3 is also encoded by other nucleotide sequences in the sample. V and J are TRBV4-1 and TRBJ1-1; the D gene is possibly TRBD1 (5 bases). The CDR3 totals 14 residues. Germline V gives CDR1 MGHRA, CDR2 YSYEKL. The V end lost 2 bases, the J end lost 3 bases, and 10 bases lay between the germline ends. CDR3 residues: CASSQTGGDTEAFF. The CDR3 coding sequence is TGCGCCAGCAGCCAAACCGGGGGGGACACTGAAGCTTTCTTT.

The chain uses TRBV28 and TRBJ2-7; 7 bases are a match to TRBD1. CDR1 is MDHEN, CDR2 SYDVKM, per germline. The CDR3 is made up of 14 amino acids. V was pared by 7 bases and J by 1 base, with 7 bases of the junction left unmatched. CDR3: CASKGQAISYEQYF. The DNA of the CDR3 is TGTGCCAGCAAAGGACAGGCAATATCCTACGAGCAGTACTTC.

This chain connects TRBV7-2 to TRBJ1-6, with D hard to call. The CDR3 totals 13 residues. The V gene's germline CDR1 is SGHTA and CDR2 FQGNSA. V gave up 1 base and J gave up 12 bases, with 10 bases separating them. DNA for the CDR3: TGTGCCAGCAGCTTAGGTCAACGGGTACCCCTCCACTTT. It codes for CASSLGQRVPLHF.

The CDR3 DNA reads TGTGCCAGCAGCCTTGGACAGCAAGAGACCCAGTACTTC. Encoded protein: CASSLGQQETQYF. This chain connects TRBV7-8 to TRBJ2-5, with D maybe TRBD1 (6 bases). V was pared by 5 bases and J by 2 bases, with 9 bases between. The CDR3 has 13 residues. The germline V gene has CDR1 SGHVS and CDR2 FQNEAQ. Full variable domain (outside the CDR3, taken from reference TRBV7-8 and TRBJ2-5): GAGVSQSPRYKVAKRGQDVALRCDPISGHVSLFWYQQALGQGPEFLTYFQNEAQLDKSGLPSDRFFAERPEGSVSTLKIQRTQQEDSAVYLCASSLGQQETQYFGPGTRLLVL.

This sequence joins TRBV11-2 and TRBJ2-5, with 10 positions matching TRBD1. The CDR3 covers 16 residues. After removal of 5 bases from V and 2 bases from J, the junction contained 8 bases not matched to a gene. Germline CDR1 and CDR2: SGHAT and FQNNGV. CDR3 region: CASSMDRGRIQETQYF. DNA of the CDR3: TGTGCCAGCAGCATGGACAGGGGGAGGATACAAGAGACCCAGTACTTC.